This entry lists 8 T cell receptor beta chains sequenced from one sample in a study of cytomegalovirus exposure and HLA in healthy donors. Primers included in the PCR were 60 Vbeta and 13 Jbeta primers. Using immunoSEQ multiplex PCR, the repertoire was profiled, and TCRdb retains in-frame clones only, with some absent. The sample consists of about 160,000 clones, roughly 82% of them appearing once. The material sequenced was PBMCs. The source of these receptors is a woman aged 45-59 years in good health and CMV-seropositive.

CDR3 DNA: TGTGCCAGCAGTGAAGAGCCGGGACAGGGAGAGACCCAGTACTTC. Residues: CASSEEPGQGETQYF. V and J are TRBV2 and TRBJ2-5; 9 bases map to TRBD1. The J segment lost 4 bases and the V segment lost 1 base, leaving 4 bases of the junction unmatched. The germline CDR1 and CDR2 sequences are SNHLY and FYNNEI. The CDR3 contains 15 residues.

The chain couples TRBV2 to TRBJ2-7; D is uncertain. Trimming pared 5 bases from V and 3 bases from J, leaving 14 bases between. CDR3 length: 14 residues. Germline-derived CDR1 and CDR2 are SNHLY and FYNNEI. CDR3 sequence reads: CASSPSSQVYEQYF. The CDR3 DNA follows: TGTGCCAGCAGTCCCAGTTCCCAGGTCTACGAGCAGTACTTC.

The chain couples TRBV10-3 to TRBJ1-5, with no clear D. The V and J ends lost 3 bases and 12 bases respectively, with 12 bases between them. Germline-derived CDR1 and CDR2 are ENHRY and SYGVKD. This CDR3 has 12 residues. The DNA of the CDR3 is TGTGCCATCAGTGAATCCGGGAGGCACCAGCATTTT. Its translation: CAISESGRHQHF.

This clone occurred once. The chain carries TRBV15 and TRBJ1-3; D is perhaps TRBD1 (6 bases). The CDR3 sequence is 14 residues long. CDR1 is LNHNV, CDR2 YYDKDF, per germline (reference sequence). V lost 3 bases, J lost 2 bases, and 8 bases lay in between. In DNA form, the CDR3 reads TGTGCCACCAGCAGCGGACAGACTGGAAACACCATATATTTT. It translates to CATSSGQTGNTIYF.

The chain joins TRBV5-1 to TRBJ2-5, with 7 bases that match TRBD1. V shed 0 bases and J 2 bases; nucleotides not matched to a gene: 4. The CDR3 length is 15 residues. The germline V gene encodes CDR1 SGHRS and CDR2 YFSETQ. The CDR3 loop reads CASSLGDSAQETQYF. The CDR3, as DNA: TGCGCCAGCAGCTTGGGGGACAGCGCTCAAGAGACCCAGTACTTC.

This clone was seen just once. The V call is TRBV18, the J call TRBJ1-1, with TRBD1 matching 8 bases. Germline-derived CDR1 and CDR2 are KGHSH and LQKENI. V dropped 4 bases and J dropped 6; count of bases not matched to a gene: 13. The CDR3 consists of 16 residues. DNA of the CDR3: TGTGCCAGCTCACTCGCGGGCAGGGGGCAGATGGCTGAAGCTTTCTTT. Its protein product is CASSLAGRGQMAEAFF.

The rearrangement uses TRBV5-4 and TRBJ1-2; D remains unclear. V was clipped by 0 bases and J by 7 bases, with 13 bases between them. Per the germline V gene, CDR1 is SGHNT and CDR2 is YYREEE (reference sequence). The CDR3 spans 14 residues. The CDR3 sequence is CASSLGEPLGGYTF. In DNA form, the CDR3 reads TGTGCCAGCAGCTTGGGGGAGCCCCTCGGTGGCTACACCTTC.

The CDR3 nucleotides are TGCGCCAGCAGCTTCTCTCCGGAGTACACTGAAGCTTTCTTT. It yields the protein CASSFSPEYTEAFF. J is TRBJ1-1 and V is TRBV5-1; D is unresolved. The CDR3 has 14 residues. Between the trimmed V and J ends, which lost 2 bases and 3 bases, there was a span of 11 bases. Germline V gene lookup returns CDR1 SGHRS and CDR2 YFSETQ.